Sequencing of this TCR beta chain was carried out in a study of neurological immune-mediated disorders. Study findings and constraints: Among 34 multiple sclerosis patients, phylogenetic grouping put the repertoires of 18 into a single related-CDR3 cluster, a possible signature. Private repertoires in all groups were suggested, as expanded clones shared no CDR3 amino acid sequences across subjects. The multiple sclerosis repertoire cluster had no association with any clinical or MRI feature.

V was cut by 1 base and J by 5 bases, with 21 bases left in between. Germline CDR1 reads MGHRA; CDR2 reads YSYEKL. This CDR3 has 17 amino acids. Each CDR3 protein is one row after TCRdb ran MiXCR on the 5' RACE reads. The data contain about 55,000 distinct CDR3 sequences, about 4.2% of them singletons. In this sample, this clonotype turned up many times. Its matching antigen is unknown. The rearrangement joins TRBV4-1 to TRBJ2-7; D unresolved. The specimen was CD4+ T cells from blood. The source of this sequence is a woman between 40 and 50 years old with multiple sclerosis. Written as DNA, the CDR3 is TGCGCCAGCAGCCAAGTCGACCCTGCCACCTTATCCAACGAGCAGTACTTC. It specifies CASSQVDPATLSNEQYF.